This T cell receptor (beta chain) was observed in a study of CD8 T cells in ankylosing spondylitis. Study outcomes and limitations: Past studies reported some motif variants in reactive arthritis synovial fluid and blood. Researchers reportedly found disease-linked clones significantly enriched in matched ankylosing spondylitis synovial fluid. The study identified a TCR beta motif of eight highly homologous variants that appeared characteristic of ankylosing spondylitis blood.

CDR3 length equals 16 residues. The junction had 8 bases not matched to a gene; V was cut back by 4 bases and J by 7 bases. Germline V gene data show CDR1 as SNHLY and CDR2 as FYNNEI. A remark on this clonotype: Antigen unknown.

TCRdb independently ran MiXCR on the 5' RACE reads; one entry per CDR3 protein. The data show around 28,000 distinct CDR3 sequences, with less than 40% seen just once and under 50% held by the top ten. The sequence came from a male donor with ankylosing spondylitis. The V gene is TRBV2, the J gene TRBJ2-1; 12 nucleotides match TRBD2. Source material: synovial fluid, either unsorted or a sorted T cell fraction (not recorded which). CDR3 in DNA: TGTGCCAGCAGTGCCTCTAGCGGGAGGGCCCTAAATGAGCAGTTCTTC. This translates into CASSASSGRALNEQFF.